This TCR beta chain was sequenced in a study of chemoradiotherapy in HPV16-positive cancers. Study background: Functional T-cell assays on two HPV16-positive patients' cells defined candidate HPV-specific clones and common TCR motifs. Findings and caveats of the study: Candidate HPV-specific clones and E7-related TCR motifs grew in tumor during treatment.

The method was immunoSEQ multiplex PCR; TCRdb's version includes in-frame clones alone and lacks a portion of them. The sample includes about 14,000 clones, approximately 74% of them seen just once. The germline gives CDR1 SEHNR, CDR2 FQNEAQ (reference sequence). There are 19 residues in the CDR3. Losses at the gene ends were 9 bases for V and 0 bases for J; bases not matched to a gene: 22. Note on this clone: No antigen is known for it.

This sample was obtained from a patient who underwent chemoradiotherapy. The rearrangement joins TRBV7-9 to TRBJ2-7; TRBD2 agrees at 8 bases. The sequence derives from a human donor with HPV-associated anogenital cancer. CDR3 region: CASSGGFRTSPFSSYEQYF. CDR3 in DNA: TGTGCCAGTTCCGGGGGCTTCCGGACTAGCCCTTTTAGCTCCTACGAGCAGTACTTC.